This T cell receptor beta chain was recorded in a study of blood T cell repertoires in COVID-19 (dated by TCRdb to 2020 to 2022). General notes on the study: Samples covering the acute and convalescent phases of COVID-19 were provided by collaborators in the United States, Italy and Spain. The sample metadata nearly always contained a de-identified subject ID, COVID-19 status, age in years and sex. The prospective study material was composed of cDNA or gDNA derived from T cells, B-cell-depleted T cells, or PBMCs. Samples were obtained from the ongoing ImmuneRACE study (first 160 participants) and from some 1,200 subjects provided by 6 global collaborators. Deeply sampled blood TCRbeta repertoires from subjects exposed to, actively infected with, or recovered from COVID-19 were included in the dataset. Where HLA class I and class II types were available, the types were taken from metadata supplied by the sample provider, not from assay-based typing. A freely available public database, intended as a resource for researchers studying the immune response to SARS-CoV-2, is where the repertoires were released.

As for this clone: Its antigen specificity is not known. Base qualities are not at hand, and no much larger clone is one base apart.

The immunoSEQ Assay, a bias-controlled multiplex PCR, was used to amplify TCRbeta CDR3 regions from genomic DNA. On the authors' methods: The number of nucleated cells in each sample was estimated from the amplification of reference gene primers within the assay. To quantify the absolute abundance of each unique TCRbeta CDR3 rearrangement, sequence reads were collapsed and filtered. For each sample, productive Simpson clonality was calculated as the square root of Simpson's diversity index across productive rearrangements. This immuneACCESS table, as held by TCRdb, lists in-frame sequences with V and J called but not all clones. Of the missing ones, under half trace to an unresolved V gene in checked studies; the others have no known cause. V, J and clone size are taken as reported in that table, and D and trimming were inferred from the DNA itself. Within this sample are 200,000 to 250,000 clones, with around 81% of them counted one time only. 6% to 7.5% of the sample is in the top ten clones.

Trimming costs V 2 bases and J 2 bases, and their ends lie 11 bases apart. The CDR3, cysteine through phenylalanine, is 14 amino acids long. The only DNA kept is the CDR3, 42 bases in frame from the first base. CDR1 and CDR2, looked up from the germline V gene (reference sequence), are SGHNT and YYREEE. General study outcomes and caveats: Clinical and demographic metadata were provided uncurated, with the amount varying by source and participant.

Enrolling through a virtual design, the prospective study's participants ranged in age from roughly 18 to 100 years and lived across approximately 25 United States geographic areas. To assign participants to cohorts, the prospective study relied on clinical history that participants themselves reported in a screening survey and a study questionnaire. Mobile phlebotomists in the prospective study collected whole blood, serum and a nasopharyngeal or oropharyngeal swab from every participant. Additional blood draws and questionnaires over an approximately 2-month period could optionally be provided by prospective study participants. Blood samples from the prospective study were shipped frozen or at room temperature prior to DNA extraction.

The clonotype originates from a middle-aged woman with acute COVID-19. Here the chain combines TRBV5-4 and TRBJ2-7; TRBD2 is perhaps the D gene, given 5 matching bases. Sequencing input: PBMCs or T cells enriched from blood (not recorded which). The nucleotide sequence reads as follows: TGTGCCAGCAGCTTAGATGAGGGAACCTACGAGCAGTACTTC. Its coded protein is CASSLDEGTYEQYF.